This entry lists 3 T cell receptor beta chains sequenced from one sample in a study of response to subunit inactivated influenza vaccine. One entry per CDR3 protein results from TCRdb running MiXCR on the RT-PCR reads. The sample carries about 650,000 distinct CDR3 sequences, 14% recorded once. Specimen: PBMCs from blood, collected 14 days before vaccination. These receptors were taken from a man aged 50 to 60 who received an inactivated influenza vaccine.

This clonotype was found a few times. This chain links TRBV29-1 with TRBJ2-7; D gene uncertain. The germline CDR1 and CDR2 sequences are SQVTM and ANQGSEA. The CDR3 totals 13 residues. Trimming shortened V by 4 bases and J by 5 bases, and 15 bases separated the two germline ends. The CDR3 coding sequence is TGCAGCGTTGGCTTCAGGAATAAAAACGAGCAGTACTTC. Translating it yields CSVGFRNKNEQYF.

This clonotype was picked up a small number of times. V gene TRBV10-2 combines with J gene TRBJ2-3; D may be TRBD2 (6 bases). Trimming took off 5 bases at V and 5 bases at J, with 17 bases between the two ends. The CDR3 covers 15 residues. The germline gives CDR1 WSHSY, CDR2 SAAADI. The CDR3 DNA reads TGCGCCAGCAGTCCCCGCGGGGTCCCGGGAGATACGCAGTATTTT. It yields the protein CASSPRGVPGDTQYF.

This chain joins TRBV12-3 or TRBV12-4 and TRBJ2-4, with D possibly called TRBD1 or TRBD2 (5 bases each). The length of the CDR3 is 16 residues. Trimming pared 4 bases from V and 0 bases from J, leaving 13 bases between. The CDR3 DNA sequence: TGTGCCAGCAGTTGGGGACCAGGAATAGCCAAAAACATTCAGTACTTC. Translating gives CASSWGPGIAKNIQYF.